This TCR beta chain was observed in a study of blood T cell repertoires in COVID-19. V shed 6 bases and J shed 0 bases, with 17 bases lying between them. Germline V gives CDR1 SQVTM, CDR2 ANQGSEA. This CDR3 comprises 15 residues. Some clones are missing from TCRdb's copy, which holds only in-frame ones; the method was immunoSEQ multiplex PCR. This sample has tens of thousands of clones, with about nine tenths found just once. The chain is built from TRBV29-1 and TRBJ2-5; a possible D gene is TRBD1 (6 bases). This clonotype originated in a man aged 45-65 years with active or convalescent COVID-19. The material sequenced was peripheral blood. Here the CDR3 DNA reads TGCAGCGTCCGGCTGTTGGGGGACAACCAAGAGACCCAGTACTTC. Translating it yields CSVRLLGDNQETQYF.